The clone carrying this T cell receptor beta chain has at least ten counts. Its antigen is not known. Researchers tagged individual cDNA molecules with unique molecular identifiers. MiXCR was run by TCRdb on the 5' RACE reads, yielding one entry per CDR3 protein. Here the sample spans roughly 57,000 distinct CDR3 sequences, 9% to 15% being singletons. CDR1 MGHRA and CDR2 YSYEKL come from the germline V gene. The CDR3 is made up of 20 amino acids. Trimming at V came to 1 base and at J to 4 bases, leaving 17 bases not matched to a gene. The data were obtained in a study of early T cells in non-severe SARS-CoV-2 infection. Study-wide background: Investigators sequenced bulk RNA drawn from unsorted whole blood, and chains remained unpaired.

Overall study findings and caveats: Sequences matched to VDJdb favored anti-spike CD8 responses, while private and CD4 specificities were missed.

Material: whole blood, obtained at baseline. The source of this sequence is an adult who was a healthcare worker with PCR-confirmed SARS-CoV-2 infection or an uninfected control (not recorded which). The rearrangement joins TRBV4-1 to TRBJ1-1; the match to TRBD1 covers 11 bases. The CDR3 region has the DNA TGCGCCAGCAGCCAAGGTGGCCTCGGACAGGGGGCTATGGTCAGCACTGAAGCTTTCTTT. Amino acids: CASSQGGLGQGAMVSTEAFF.